In this sample, the clone carrying this T cell receptor beta chain turned up a few times. Its antigen is still unknown. The CDR3 spans 15 residues. The V and J ends lost 6 bases and 3 bases, in that order; junction bases with no gene match: 7. Germline CDR1 reads MNHEY; CDR2 reads SVGAGI. Unique molecular identifiers were linked by the library to individual cDNA molecules. TCRdb analysed the RACE reads with MiXCR anew, one entry per CDR3 protein. The table shows under 95,000 distinct CDR3 sequences, with about 8% occurring only once. Time point: pre-sensitization, week 0. Stated treatment: therapeutic diphenylcyclopropenone sensitization with weekly scalp DPC. The study enrolled 18 to 70-year-old alopecia patients suitable for DPC. This entry comes from a study of human T cells and chemical hapten exposure. Study-level points and caveats: Donors were affected by alopecia, so their immune reaction might vary from that of healthy individuals.

This clonotype was sampled from a man aged 40-55 years with alopecia areata. Some clones in this sample may be carry-over from other donors' samples. The rearrangement joins TRBV6-5 to TRBJ1-4; 7 bases match TRBD1. The sequences come from whole blood, collected in connection with sensitization to the hapten diphenylcyclopropenone (DPC). This CDR3 reads CASRLEGGPNEKLFF. The CDR3 DNA follows: TGTGCCAGCAGGCTAGAAGGGGGCCCTAATGAAAAACTGTTTTTT.